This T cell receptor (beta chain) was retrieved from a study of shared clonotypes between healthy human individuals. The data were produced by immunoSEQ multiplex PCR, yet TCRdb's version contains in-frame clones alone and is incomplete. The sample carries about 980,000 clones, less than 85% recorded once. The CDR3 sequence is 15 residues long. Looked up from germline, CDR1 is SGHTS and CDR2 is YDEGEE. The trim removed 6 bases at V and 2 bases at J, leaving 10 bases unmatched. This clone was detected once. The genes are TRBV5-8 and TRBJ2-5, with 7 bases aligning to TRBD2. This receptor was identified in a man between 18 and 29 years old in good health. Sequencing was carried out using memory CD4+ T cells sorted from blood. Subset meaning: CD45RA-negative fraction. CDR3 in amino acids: CASKLWGGLQETQYF. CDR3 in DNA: TGTGCCAGCAAATTATGGGGGGGGTTACAAGAGACCCAGTACTTC.